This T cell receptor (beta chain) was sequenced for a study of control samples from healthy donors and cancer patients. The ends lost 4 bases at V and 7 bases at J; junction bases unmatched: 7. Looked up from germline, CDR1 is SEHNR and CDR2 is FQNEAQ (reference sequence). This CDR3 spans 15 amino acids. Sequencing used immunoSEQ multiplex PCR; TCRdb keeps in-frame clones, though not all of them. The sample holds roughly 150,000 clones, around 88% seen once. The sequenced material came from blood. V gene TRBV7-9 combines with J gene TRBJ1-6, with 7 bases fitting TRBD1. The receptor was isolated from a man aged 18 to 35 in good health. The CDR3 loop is CASSSLGQRNSPLHF. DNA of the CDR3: TGTGCCAGCAGCTCATTGGGACAGCGGAATTCACCCCTCCACTTT.